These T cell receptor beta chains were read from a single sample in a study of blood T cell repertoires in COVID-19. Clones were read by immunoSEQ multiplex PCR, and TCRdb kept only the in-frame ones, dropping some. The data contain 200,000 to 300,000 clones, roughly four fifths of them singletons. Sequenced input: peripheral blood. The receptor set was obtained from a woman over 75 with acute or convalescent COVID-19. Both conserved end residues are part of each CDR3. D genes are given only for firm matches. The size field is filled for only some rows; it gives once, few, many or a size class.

cdr3_nt: TGTGCCAGCAGCTTAACAGGGTTTCTTAATGAAAAACTGTTTTTT
cdr3_aa: CASSLTGFLNEKLFF
d_call: NA
v_call: TRBV11-2
j_call: TRBJ1-4
clone_size: NA

cdr3_nt: TGTGCCACCAGCCAGGACACCCGGAACACTGAAGCTTTCTTT
cdr3_aa: CATSQDTRNTEAFF
d_call: NA
v_call: TRBV15
j_call: TRBJ1-1
clone_size: NA

cdr3_nt: TGTGCCAGCAGCTCTTACAGGACAGGGGTTGGAAACACCATATATTTT
cdr3_aa: CASSSYRTGVGNTIYF
d_call: TRBD1
v_call: TRBV5-6
j_call: TRBJ1-3
clone_size: NA

cdr3_nt: TGTGCCTCGGGGACAGCTCTCAATCAGCCCCAGCATTTT
cdr3_aa: CASGTALNQPQHF
d_call: TRBD1
v_call: TRBV19
j_call: TRBJ1-5
clone_size: NA

cdr3_nt: TGTGCCAGCAGTTTTAAGGGACAGGCTCATTTC
cdr3_aa: CASSFKGQAHF
d_call: TRBD1
v_call: TRBV12-3/TRBV12-4
j_call: TRBJ1-2
clone_size: once

cdr3_nt: TGTGCCAGCAGTCCTCTCCTCAGGGGGGAAGCTTTCTTT
cdr3_aa: CASSPLLRGEAFF
d_call: TRBD1
v_call: TRBV9
j_call: TRBJ1-1
clone_size: few

cdr3_nt: TGTGCCAGCAGTTTATATGCAGGGGATAGCAATCAGCCCCAGCATTTT
cdr3_aa: CASSLYAGDSNQPQHF
d_call: NA
v_call: TRBV28
j_call: TRBJ1-5
clone_size: NA

cdr3_nt: TGTGCCAGCAGTCCGCGGTACGATCACTATGGCTACACCTTC
cdr3_aa: CASSPRYDHYGYTF
d_call: NA
v_call: TRBV27
j_call: TRBJ1-2
clone_size: NA

cdr3_nt: TGCGCCAGCAGCCAGGGTGGGCGAGGGAATGAAAAACTGTTTTTT
cdr3_aa: CASSQGGRGNEKLFF
d_call: NA
v_call: TRBV4-1
j_call: TRBJ1-4
clone_size: few

cdr3_nt: TGTGCCAGCAGCGTCGGACAGTACTATGGCTACACCTTC
cdr3_aa: CASSVGQYYGYTF
d_call: NA
v_call: TRBV5-4
j_call: TRBJ1-2
clone_size: NA

cdr3_nt: TGCGCCAGCAGCATTACAGGGCCCTACGAGCAGTACTTC
cdr3_aa: CASSITGPYEQYF
d_call: NA
v_call: TRBV5-1
j_call: TRBJ2-7
clone_size: NA

cdr3_nt: TGTGCCAGCAGTCTCCCGGGGGCAACTAATGAAAAACTGTTTTTT
cdr3_aa: CASSLPGATNEKLFF
d_call: NA
v_call: TRBV25-1
j_call: TRBJ1-4
clone_size: NA

cdr3_nt: TGTGCCAGCAGTAACGACAGGGTTTCACCCCTCCACTTT
cdr3_aa: CASSNDRVSPLHF
d_call: TRBD1
v_call: TRBV27
j_call: TRBJ1-6
clone_size: NA

cdr3_nt: TGTGCCAGCAGTGAGGGGAGAAGAAACACCATATATTTT
cdr3_aa: CASSEGRRNTIYF
d_call: NA
v_call: TRBV6-1
j_call: TRBJ1-3
clone_size: NA

cdr3_nt: TGTGCCAGTAGTATAACAGGGGGAACCTACGAGCAGTACTTC
cdr3_aa: CASSITGGTYEQYF
d_call: TRBD1
v_call: TRBV19
j_call: TRBJ2-7
clone_size: NA

cdr3_nt: TGTGCCAGCAGCTTGGGAGGGGCAAACCAGCCCCAGCATTTT
cdr3_aa: CASSLGGANQPQHF
d_call: NA
v_call: TRBV7-2
j_call: TRBJ1-5
clone_size: few

cdr3_nt: TGTGCCAGTAGTGTTAGCCTCCTCTATGGCTACACCTTC
cdr3_aa: CASSVSLLYGYTF
d_call: NA
v_call: TRBV19
j_call: TRBJ1-2
clone_size: few

cdr3_nt: TGTGCCAGCTCACCGGAGATCGCCTCGGACGAGCAGTACTTC
cdr3_aa: CASSPEIASDEQYF
d_call: NA
v_call: TRBV18
j_call: TRBJ2-7
clone_size: NA

cdr3_nt: TGCGCCAGCAGCCAAGTGGGCCCCATCGGGGGTCATTTCGGGAACACCGGGGAGCTGTTTTTT
cdr3_aa: CASSQVGPIGGHFGNTGELFF
d_call: NA
v_call: TRBV4-1
j_call: TRBJ2-2
clone_size: NA

cdr3_nt: TGTGCCAGCAGCTCAAACAGGGGAGGCTACACCTTC
cdr3_aa: CASSSNRGGYTF
d_call: TRBD1
v_call: TRBV28
j_call: TRBJ1-2
clone_size: NA

cdr3_nt: TGTGCCAGCACCAGAAGGACAGGGGCGCAGTACTTC
cdr3_aa: CASTRRTGAQYF
d_call: TRBD1
v_call: TRBV5-6
j_call: TRBJ2-7
clone_size: NA

cdr3_nt: TGCGCCAGCAGCCCGGGACTAGCGGGGGGAACAAGAGAGACCCAGTACTTC
cdr3_aa: CASSPGLAGGTRETQYF
d_call: TRBD2
v_call: TRBV5-1
j_call: TRBJ2-5
clone_size: NA

cdr3_nt: TGTGCCTGGAGTGTCTCCGGAAACACCATATATTTT
cdr3_aa: CAWSVSGNTIYF
d_call: NA
v_call: TRBV30
j_call: TRBJ1-3
clone_size: NA

cdr3_nt: TGTGCCAGCAGTCTGACAAAAAATAGCAATCAGCCCCAGCATTTT
cdr3_aa: CASSLTKNSNQPQHF
d_call: NA
v_call: TRBV6-5
j_call: TRBJ1-5
clone_size: NA